The sequence of this TCR beta chain was determined in a study of cytomegalovirus exposure and HLA in healthy donors. Study as a whole: Around 85 million unique TCR sequences came from HLA-typed donors in an early release. The study, taken as a whole, reports: Accurate predictions that matched the HLA-A and HLA-B alleles of most subjects were reportedly made from TCR beta sequences. About 90% or about 30% of the time was how often most TCR beta V segments were productive, according to an earlier analysis. There were a few CMV-associated chains whose specificity for CMV antigens was confirmed in vitro.

On this clone: The antigen remains undetermined.

This CDR3 is 15 amino acids long. Germline trimming cut 4 bases from V and 5 bases from J; bases unmatched to any gene: 6. Germline V gene lookup returns CDR1 SGHRS and CDR2 YFSETQ. The PCR used 60 Vbeta and 13 Jbeta primers. Using immunoSEQ multiplex PCR, the repertoire was profiled, and TCRdb retains in-frame clones only, with some absent. The sample has around 180,000 clones, over 70% seen once. The chain is built from TRBV5-1 and TRBJ2-1; the match to TRBD2 covers 10 bases. The sequenced sample consisted of PBMCs. The TCR comes from a boy between 2 and 10 years old in good health and CMV-seronegative. This CDR3 is CASSIGLAADNEQFF. The CDR3 DNA follows: TGCGCCAGCAGCATCGGACTAGCGGCAGACAATGAGCAGTTCTTC.